This T cell receptor (beta chain) derives from a study of T cell responses to AZD1222 COVID-19 vaccine. The CDR3 spans 14 residues. Germline V gives CDR1 MNHEY, CDR2 SVGAGI. V lost 8 bases and J 5 bases, leaving 18 bases between the germline ends. TCRdb's table, derived via immunoSEQ multiplex PCR, lists solely in-frame clones and lacks some. Among tens of thousands of clones listed, roughly nine tenths were seen once. The chain links TRBV6-5 to TRBJ1-1; D call uncertain. The sequences come from peripheral blood, collected 28 days after the second AZD1222 dose. This TCR was sampled from an adult who received the AZD1222 COVID-19 vaccine. The DNA for the CDR3 is TGTGCCAGCGTGAACATGCCGGCAGGTACTGAAGCTTTCTTT. Amino acids: CASVNMPAGTEAFF.